Listed below are T cell receptor beta chains from one sample, sequenced in a study of cytomegalovirus exposure and HLA in healthy donors. TCRdb keeps only in-frame clones here, not all; method: immunoSEQ multiplex PCR. The sample has about 150,000 clones, roughly 80% seen once. Sequencing was carried out using PBMCs. Every receptor here comes from a middle-aged man in good health and CMV-seropositive. Each CDR3 is given with its conserved first and last residue. A D gene is named only where the DNA matches it firmly. Part of the rows lack a size; the others show once, few, many or a class for expanded clones.

TRBV7-9	TRBJ2-7	-	TRBD2	CASLGTSGNEQYF	TGTGCCAGCCTCGGGACTAGCGGGAACGAGCAGTACTTC
TRBV7-8	TRBJ1-1	-	-	CASSPGGWDTEAFF	TGTGCCAGCAGCCCCGGCGGGTGGGACACTGAAGCTTTCTTT
TRBV28	TRBJ2-5	-	TRBD1	CASSFRWDRVSGETQYF	TGTGCCAGCAGTTTTAGGTGGGACAGGGTGAGTGGAGAGACCCAGTACTTC
TRBV11-2	TRBJ2-7	-	TRBD2	CASSSSSGPKTYEQYF	TGTGCCAGCAGCTCCTCTAGCGGGCCAAAAACCTACGAGCAGTACTTC
TRBV6-5	TRBJ2-7	-	TRBD2	CASSYGLAERSEQYF	TGTGCCAGCAGTTATGGACTAGCTGAGAGGTCCGAGCAGTACTTC
TRBV7-9	TRBJ2-5	-	TRBD1	CASSFRADRGQETQYF	TGTGCCAGCAGCTTTCGAGCCGACAGGGGGCAAGAGACCCAGTACTTC
TRBV28	TRBJ2-2	-	TRBD1	CASSTGTGYTGELFF	TGTGCCAGCAGTACCGGGACAGGGTACACCGGGGAGCTGTTTTTT
TRBV11-1	TRBJ2-7	once	-	CASSRDFLYEQYF	TGTGCCAGCAGCCGGGACTTCCTTTACGAGCAGTACTTC
TRBV27	TRBJ2-7	once	-	CASGFLAGEQYF	TGTGCCAGTGGTTTCCTGGCGGGGGAGCAGTACTTC
TRBV19	TRBJ1-2	-	TRBD1	CASSRDRLNYGYTF	TGTGCCAGTAGTAGGGACAGACTTAACTATGGCTACACCTTC
TRBV7-2	TRBJ2-1	-	TRBD2	CASSRARTSGHNEQFF	TGTGCCAGCAGCCGGGCGCGGACTAGCGGACACAATGAGCAGTTCTTC
TRBV4-3	TRBJ1-1	-	-	CASSQVGQGGVDTEAFF	TGCGCCAGCAGCCAAGTCGGCCAGGGAGGAGTGGACACTGAAGCTTTCTTT
TRBV30	TRBJ2-3	-	-	CAWRSGTGAQYF	TGTGCCTGGAGGTCTGGGACTGGTGCGCAGTATTTT
TRBV12-5	TRBJ1-1	once	-	CASAILGSTAMNTEAFF	TGTGCTAGTGCTATCCTTGGGTCGACAGCCATGAACACTGAAGCTTTCTTT
TRBV7-9	TRBJ1-4	-	-	CASSLGQATNEKLFF	TGTGCCAGCAGCTTAGGACAGGCAACTAATGAAAAACTGTTTTTT
TRBV9	TRBJ2-1	-	TRBD2	CASSVGALAGSHEQFF	TGTGCCAGCAGCGTAGGCGCACTAGCGGGGTCACATGAGCAGTTCTTC
TRBV5-1	TRBJ2-7	-	TRBD1	CASSFSGTDTYEQYF	TGCGCCAGCAGCTTCTCCGGGACAGACACCTACGAGCAGTACTTC
TRBV6-5	TRBJ2-1	-	TRBD2	CASSYSSGRGRNEQFF	TGTGCCAGCAGTTACTCGAGCGGGAGGGGGCGTAATGAGCAGTTCTTC
TRBV28	TRBJ2-7	-	TRBD2	CASSLGGTVPAQYF	TGTGCCAGCAGTTTGGGGGGGACCGTTCCAGCGCAATACTTC
TRBV18	TRBJ1-2	-	TRBD1	CASSPPTGDGYTF	TGTGCCAGCTCACCACCAACAGGGGATGGCTACACCTTC
TRBV2	TRBJ2-7	-	TRBD1	CASRRDRVGTYEQYF	TGTGCCAGCAGGCGAGACAGGGTAGGAACCTACGAGCAGTACTTC
TRBV11-2	TRBJ2-5	-	TRBD2	CASSFSVGLTGREQYF	TGTGCCAGCAGCTTTTCGGTCGGTCTTACTGGGAGGGAGCAGTACTTC
TRBV12-5	TRBJ2-3	-	TRBD1	CASGKGQGDTQYF	TGTGCTAGTGGAAAAGGACAGGGAGATACGCAGTATTTT
TRBV11-2	TRBJ1-2	-	TRBD1	CASSYRGPGYTF	TGTGCCAGCAGCTACAGGGGGCCTGGCTACACCTTC
TRBV15	TRBJ1-5	-	TRBD1	CATSRPTGGIQPQHF	TGTGCCACCAGCAGACCCACAGGGGGGATCCAGCCCCAGCATTTT
TRBV5-1	TRBJ2-7	-	-	CASSLRGGGYEQYF	TGCGCCAGCAGCTTAAGAGGGGGGGGGTACGAGCAGTACTTC
TRBV19	TRBJ2-2	once	-	CASRKLGELFF	TGTGCCAGTAGAAAACTCGGGGAGCTGTTTTTT
TRBV19	TRBJ1-1	-	TRBD1	CASSIVLRQGLAFF	TGTGCCAGTAGTATAGTGCTCCGACAGGGGCTTGCTTTCTTT
TRBV15	TRBJ2-7	-	TRBD1	CATSRESPTGGNDEQYF	TGTGCCACCAGCAGAGAATCCCCCACAGGGGGAAACGACGAGCAGTACTTC
TRBV5-6	TRBJ1-2	-	-	CASSWGTGGSYGYTF	TGTGCCAGCAGCTGGGGGACGGGAGGATCCTATGGCTACACCTTC
TRBV5-3	TRBJ1-1	-	-	CARSLARQEMNTEAFF	TGTGCCAGAAGCTTGGCCAGACAGGAGATGAACACTGAAGCTTTCTTT
TRBV5-5	TRBJ1-4	-	-	CASSLDPRQRTTNEKLFF	TGTGCCAGCAGCTTGGACCCGAGACAGCGAACAACTAATGAAAAACTGTTTTTT
TRBV4-3	TRBJ1-5	-	-	CASSQEAGRNQPQHF	TGCGCCAGCAGCCAAGAGGCAGGGCGCAATCAGCCCCAGCATTTT
TRBV28	TRBJ2-7	-	TRBD2	CASSLSGRGSYEQYF	TGTGCCAGCAGCCTTAGCGGGAGAGGCTCCTACGAGCAGTACTTC
TRBV18	TRBJ1-5	-	TRBD1	CASSGQRNQPQHF	TGTGCCAGCTCGGGACAGCGCAATCAGCCCCAGCATTTT
TRBV7-2	TRBJ1-2	-	-	CASSFATYGYTF	TGTGCCAGCAGCTTCGCGACTTATGGCTACACCTTC
TRBV6-5	TRBJ2-5	-	TRBD1	CASSWGQLETQYF	TGTGCCAGCAGTTGGGGACAGTTGGAGACCCAGTACTTC
TRBV28	TRBJ2-2	-	-	CASSRQYTGELFF	TGTGCCAGCAGCAGACAGTACACCGGGGAGCTGTTTTTT
TRBV28	TRBJ2-2	-	-	CASSEPPGLFF	TGTGCCAGCAGTGAGCCTCCGGGACTGTTTTTT
TRBV7-8	TRBJ1-2	few	-	CASSPTVNYGYTF	TGTGCCAGCAGCCCGACAGTTAACTATGGCTACACCTTC
TRBV25-1	TRBJ1-3	-	TRBD1	CASSELTGDGNTIYF	TGTGCCAGCAGTGAACTGACAGGGGACGGAAACACCATATATTTT
TRBV21-1	TRBJ1-4	-	-	CASSKGPREEKLFF	TGTGCCAGCAGCAAAGGACCCCGGGAGGAAAAACTGTTTTTT
TRBV9	TRBJ2-3	-	TRBD1	CASRGDRLTDTQYF	TGTGCCAGCAGAGGGGACAGGCTCACAGATACGCAGTATTTT
TRBV14	TRBJ2-4	-	-	CASSPRQTLAKNIQYF	TGTGCCAGCAGCCCGAGACAGACTCTAGCCAAAAACATTCAGTACTTC
TRBV5-4	TRBJ2-3	-	TRBD2	CASSLEVAGGLDTQYF	TGTGCCAGCAGCTTGGAGGTAGCGGGGGGGTTGGATACGCAGTATTTT
TRBV27	TRBJ2-5	-	-	CASSLSESTETQYF	TGTGCCAGCAGTTTATCGGAGTCTACGGAGACCCAGTACTTC
TRBV6-1	TRBJ2-7	-	TRBD1	CASSSDRAREQYF	TGTGCCAGCAGTTCGGACAGGGCCCGAGAGCAGTACTTC
TRBV5-8	TRBJ2-5	-	-	CASTPLGARETQYF	TGTGCCAGCACCCCCTTGGGGGCACGTGAGACCCAGTACTTC
TRBV7-9	TRBJ2-1	-	TRBD1	CASRTGTANEQFF	TGTGCCAGCAGGACCGGGACAGCTAATGAGCAGTTCTTC
TRBV2	TRBJ2-7	-	TRBD2	CASRRTSGSHEQYF	TGTGCCAGCAGGCGGACTAGCGGGAGCCACGAGCAGTACTTC
TRBV5-4	TRBJ1-2	few	-	CASSPEGGASSYGYTF	TGTGCCAGCAGCCCGGAGGGGGGGGCATCTTCCTATGGCTACACCTTC
TRBV7-2	TRBJ2-2	-	-	CASSSGLRSSGELFF	TGTGCCAGCAGCTCGGGACTCCGAAGTTCCGGGGAGCTGTTTTTT
TRBV10-3	TRBJ2-7	few	-	CAISESELGEDEQYF	TGTGCCATCAGTGAGTCGGAGCTCGGGGAAGACGAGCAGTACTTC
TRBV11-2	TRBJ1-1	-	TRBD1	CASSLDFVRGPAFF	TGTGCCAGCAGCTTAGATTTCGTAAGGGGGCCAGCTTTCTTT
TRBV5-4	TRBJ1-3	-	-	CASSLDRTDSGNTIYF	TGTGCCAGCAGCTTGGACCGGACAGACTCTGGAAACACCATATATTTT